In its sample, the clone carrying this TCR beta chain was seen a few times. What it binds is unknown. These data come from a study of shared clonotypes between healthy human individuals. The study, taken as a whole, reports: Represented genetic and exposure-history diversity was restricted by having few donors. With a handful of donors compared, 5% to 5.5% of naive CD4 clonotypes were shared.

Memory CD4+ cells were the fraction left after CD45RA+ naive selection. The CDR3 runs 14 residues. V was clipped by 3 bases and J by 8 bases, with 14 bases between them. CDR1 LGHNA and CDR2 YSLEER come from the germline V gene. As processed by the authors: In the immunoSEQ data, sequences were junction-only and lacked quality scores, so filtering differed. Clones were sequenced by immunoSEQ multiplex PCR, and TCRdb holds only the in-frame ones, with some missing. The V and J calls and the clone size are those of that table, but D and trimming were determined from the DNA. This sample has 1,100,000 or so clones; about 84% occur once, and the top ten carry about 0.52%.

Sample: memory CD4+ T cells from PBMCs. The subset here: CD45RA-negative fraction. The gene calls are TRBV4-3 and TRBJ1-5, with a weak D call TRBD1 (6 bases). The sequence derives from a man between 18 and 35 years old in good health. Some clones in this sample may be carry-over from other donors' samples. The CDR3 DNA reads TGCGCCAGCAGCCATACCGGACAGAGCAAGCCCCAGCATTTT. Its translation is CASSHTGQSKPQHF.